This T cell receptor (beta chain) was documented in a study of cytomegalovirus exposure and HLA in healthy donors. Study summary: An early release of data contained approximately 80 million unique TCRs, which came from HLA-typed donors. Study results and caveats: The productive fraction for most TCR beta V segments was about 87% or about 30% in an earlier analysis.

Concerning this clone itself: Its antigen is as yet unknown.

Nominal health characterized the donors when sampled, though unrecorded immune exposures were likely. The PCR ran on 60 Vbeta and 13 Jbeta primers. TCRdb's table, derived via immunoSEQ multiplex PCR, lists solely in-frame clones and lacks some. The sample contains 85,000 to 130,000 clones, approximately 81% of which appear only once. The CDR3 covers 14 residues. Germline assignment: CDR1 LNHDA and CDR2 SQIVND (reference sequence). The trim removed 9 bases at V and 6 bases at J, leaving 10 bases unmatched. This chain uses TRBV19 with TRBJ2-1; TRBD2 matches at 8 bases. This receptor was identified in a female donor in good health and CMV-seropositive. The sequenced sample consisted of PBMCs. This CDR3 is CASRRGDGLNEQFF. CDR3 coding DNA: TGTGCCAGCAGGCGGGGGGACGGTCTCAATGAGCAGTTCTTC.